The 2 T cell receptor beta chains listed next were all sequenced from one sample in a study of regulatory T cells in long-lasting Graves disease. Time point: newly diagnosed GD, antithyroid drugs for less than 3 months. RNA isolated from PBMCs was used to make the TCR library. To make TCR beta libraries, researchers used iRepertoire HTBI primers and Arm-PCR of CDR3 regions. TCRdb recomputed calls from the multiplex PCR reads with MiXCR, one row per CDR3 protein. This table has 450,000 to 600,000 distinct CDR3 sequences, roughly 16% appearing once. The same sample was also studied in work on T cells in Graves' hyperthyroidism and ophthalmopathy.

This sample comprised peripheral blood mononuclear cells (PBMCs), obtained at new diagnosis, from a patient treated with antithyroid drugs. All receptors derive from a man in his forties with Graves disease.

This clonotype showed up many times. The rearrangement uses TRBV12-3 or TRBV12-4 and TRBJ2-1; 7 nucleotides line up with TRBD2. V lost 4 bases, J lost 7 bases, and 13 bases stayed unmatched. The CDR3 spans 16 residues. The CDR3: CASSWASGGRGNEQFF. CDR3 in DNA: TGTGCCAGCAGTTGGGCCTCGGGAGGCCGGGGGAATGAGCAGTTCTTC.

Only a few counts were recorded for this clonotype. The chain couples TRBV5-1 to TRBJ2-7; 8 positions agree with TRBD1. Germline V CDR1 and CDR2: SGHRS, YFSETQ. Germline trimming cut 4 bases from V and 2 bases from J; bases unmatched to any gene: 5. The length of the CDR3 is 14 residues. CDR3: CASSAQGQAYEQYF. The CDR3 nucleotides are TGCGCCAGCAGCGCGCAGGGACAGGCCTACGAGCAGTACTTC.